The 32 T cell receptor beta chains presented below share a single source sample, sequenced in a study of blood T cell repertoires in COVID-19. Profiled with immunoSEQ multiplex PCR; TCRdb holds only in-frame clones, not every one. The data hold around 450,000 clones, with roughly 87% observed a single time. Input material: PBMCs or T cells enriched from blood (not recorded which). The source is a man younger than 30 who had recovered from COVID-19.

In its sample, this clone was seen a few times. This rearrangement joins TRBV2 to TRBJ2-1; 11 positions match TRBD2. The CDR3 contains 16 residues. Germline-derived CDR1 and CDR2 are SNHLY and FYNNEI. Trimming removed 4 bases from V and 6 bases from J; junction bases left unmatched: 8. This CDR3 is CASSGGLAAYVNEQFF. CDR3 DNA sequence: TGTGCCAGCAGTGGGGGACTAGCGGCATATGTCAATGAGCAGTTCTTC.

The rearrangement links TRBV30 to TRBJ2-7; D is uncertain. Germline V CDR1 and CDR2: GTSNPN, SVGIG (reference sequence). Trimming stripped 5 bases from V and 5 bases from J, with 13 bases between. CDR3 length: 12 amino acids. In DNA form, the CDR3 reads TGTGCCTGGTATCAAGACCGGGACGAGCAGTACTTC. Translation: CAWYQDRDEQYF.

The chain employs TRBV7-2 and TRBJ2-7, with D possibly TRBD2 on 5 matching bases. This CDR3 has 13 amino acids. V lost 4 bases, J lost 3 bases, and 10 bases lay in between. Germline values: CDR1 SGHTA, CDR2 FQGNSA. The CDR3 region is CASSSNRDYEQYF. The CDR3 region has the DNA TGTGCCAGCAGCTCTAACCGGGACTACGAGCAGTACTTC.

The CDR3 protein is CASSADGHRNTEAFF. CDR3 in DNA: TGTGCCAGCAGCGCCGACGGACACCGGAACACTGAAGCTTTCTTT. This chain uses TRBV11-2 with TRBJ1-1; a weak D match, TRBD1 (5 bases). From germline, CDR1 is SGHAT and CDR2 FQNNGV. The V end lost 5 bases, the J end lost 1 base, and 14 bases lay between the germline ends. This CDR3 comprises 15 residues. The full variable domain, completed using reference TRBV11-2 and TRBJ1-1, is EAGVAQSPRYKIIEKRQSVAFWCNPISGHATLYWYQQILGQGPKLLIQFQNNGVVDDSQLPKDRFSAERLKGVDSTLKIQPAKLEDSAVYLCASSADGHRNTEAFFGQGTRLTVV.

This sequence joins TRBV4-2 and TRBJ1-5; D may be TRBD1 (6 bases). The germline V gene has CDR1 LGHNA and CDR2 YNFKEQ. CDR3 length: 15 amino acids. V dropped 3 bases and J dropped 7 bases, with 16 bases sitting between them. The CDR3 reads CASSQWVGQNQPQHF. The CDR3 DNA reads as TGTGCCAGCAGCCAGTGGGTGGGACAAAACCAGCCCCAGCATTTT.

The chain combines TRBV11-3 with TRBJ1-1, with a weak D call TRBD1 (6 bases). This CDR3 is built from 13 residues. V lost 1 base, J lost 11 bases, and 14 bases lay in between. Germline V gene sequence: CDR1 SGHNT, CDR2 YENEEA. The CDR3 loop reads CASSLATGRSAFF. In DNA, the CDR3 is TGTGCCAGCAGCTTAGCGACAGGCCGGAGTGCTTTCTTT.

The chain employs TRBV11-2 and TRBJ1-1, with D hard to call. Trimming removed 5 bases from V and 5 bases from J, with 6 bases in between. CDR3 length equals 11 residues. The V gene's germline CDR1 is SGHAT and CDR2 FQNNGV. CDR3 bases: TGTGCCAGCAGCCCGAGAACTGAAGCTTTCTTT. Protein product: CASSPRTEAFF.

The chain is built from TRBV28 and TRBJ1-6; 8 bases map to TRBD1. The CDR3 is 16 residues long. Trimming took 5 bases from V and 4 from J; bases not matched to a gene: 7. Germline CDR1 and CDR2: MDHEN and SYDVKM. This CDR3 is CASSPGGLGYNSPLHF. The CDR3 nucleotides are TGTGCCAGCAGTCCAGGGGGCTTAGGATATAATTCACCCCTCCACTTT.

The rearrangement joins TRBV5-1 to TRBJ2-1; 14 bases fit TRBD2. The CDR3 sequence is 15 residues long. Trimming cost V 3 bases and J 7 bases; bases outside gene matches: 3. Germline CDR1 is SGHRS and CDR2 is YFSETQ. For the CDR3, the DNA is TGCGCCAGCAGCTGGACTAGCGGGGGGTCAAATGAGCAGTTCTTC. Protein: CASSWTSGGSNEQFF.

The CDR3 DNA reads as TGTGCCAGCAGCCCGGGAGGACTGTCCGCCTACGAGCAGTACTTC. This sequence encodes CASSPGGLSAYEQYF. This sequence joins TRBV7-3 and TRBJ2-7, with TRBD2 matching 7 bases. Per germline, CDR1 SGHTA and CDR2 FQGTGA. This CDR3 has 15 amino acids. With V trimmed by 5 bases and J by 2 bases, 9 bases remained unmatched.

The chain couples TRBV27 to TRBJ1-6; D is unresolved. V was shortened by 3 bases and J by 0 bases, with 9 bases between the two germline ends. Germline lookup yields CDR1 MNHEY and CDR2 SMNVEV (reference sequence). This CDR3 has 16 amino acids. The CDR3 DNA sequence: TGTGCCAGCAGTTTCGCCCCTAGCTCCTATAATTCACCCCTCCACTTT. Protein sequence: CASSFAPSSYNSPLHF.

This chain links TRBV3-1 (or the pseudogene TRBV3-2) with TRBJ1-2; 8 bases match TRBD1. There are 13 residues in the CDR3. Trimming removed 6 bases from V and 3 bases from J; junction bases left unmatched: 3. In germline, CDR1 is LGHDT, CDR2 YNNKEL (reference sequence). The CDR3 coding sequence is TGTGCCAGCAGGAGACAGGGGTACTATGGCTACACCTTC. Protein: CASRRQGYYGYTF.

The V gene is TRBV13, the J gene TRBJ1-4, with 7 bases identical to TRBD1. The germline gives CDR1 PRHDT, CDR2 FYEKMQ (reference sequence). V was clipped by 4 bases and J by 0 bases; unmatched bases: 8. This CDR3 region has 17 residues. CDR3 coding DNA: TGTGCCAGCAGCTCGACAGGGTTTTTCGCAACTAATGAAAAACTGTTTTTT. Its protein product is CASSSTGFFATNEKLFF.

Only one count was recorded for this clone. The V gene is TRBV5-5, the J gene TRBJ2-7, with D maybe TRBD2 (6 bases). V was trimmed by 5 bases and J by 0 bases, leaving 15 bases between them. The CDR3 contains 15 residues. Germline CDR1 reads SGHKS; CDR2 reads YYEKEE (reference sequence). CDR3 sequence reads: CASRAGLLSSYEQYF. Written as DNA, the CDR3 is TGTGCCAGCAGGGCGGGACTGTTGAGCTCCTACGAGCAGTACTTC.

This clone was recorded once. The CDR3 DNA is TGTGCCAGCAGCTCCGGGTCCCCGGCAGAGACCCAGTACTTC. It translates to CASSSGSPAETQYF. This chain joins TRBV7-8 and TRBJ2-5; D gene ambiguous. Trimming stripped 4 bases from V and 4 bases from J, with 13 bases between. Germline V gene data show CDR1 as SGHVS and CDR2 as FQNEAQ. The CDR3 consists of 14 residues.

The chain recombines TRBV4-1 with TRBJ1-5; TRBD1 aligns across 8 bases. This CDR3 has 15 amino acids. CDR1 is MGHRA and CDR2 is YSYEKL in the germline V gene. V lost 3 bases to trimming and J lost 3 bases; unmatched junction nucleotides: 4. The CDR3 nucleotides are TGCGCCAGCAGCCACGCGGACAGGGACAATCAGCCCCAGCATTTT. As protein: CASSHADRDNQPQHF.

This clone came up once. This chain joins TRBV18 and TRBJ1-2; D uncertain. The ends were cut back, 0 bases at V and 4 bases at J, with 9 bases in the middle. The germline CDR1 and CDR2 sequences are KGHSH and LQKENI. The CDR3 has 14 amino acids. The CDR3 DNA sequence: TGTGCCAGCTCACCACCGGAGGTGGGCTATGGCTACACCTTC. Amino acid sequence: CASSPPEVGYGYTF.

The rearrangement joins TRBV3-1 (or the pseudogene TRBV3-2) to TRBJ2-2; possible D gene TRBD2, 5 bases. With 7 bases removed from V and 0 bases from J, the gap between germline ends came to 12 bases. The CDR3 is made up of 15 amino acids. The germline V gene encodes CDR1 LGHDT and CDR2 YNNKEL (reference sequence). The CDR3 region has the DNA TGTGCCAGCATGTACAGCGGCTCGAACACCGGGGAGCTGTTTTTT. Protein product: CASMYSGSNTGELFF.

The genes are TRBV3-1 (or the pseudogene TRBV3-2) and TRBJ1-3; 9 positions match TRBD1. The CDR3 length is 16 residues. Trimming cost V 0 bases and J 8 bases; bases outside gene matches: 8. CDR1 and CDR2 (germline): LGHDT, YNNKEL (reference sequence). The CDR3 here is CASSQEHHRGPDTIYF. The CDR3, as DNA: TGTGCCAGCAGCCAAGAACACCACAGGGGGCCGGACACCATATATTTT.

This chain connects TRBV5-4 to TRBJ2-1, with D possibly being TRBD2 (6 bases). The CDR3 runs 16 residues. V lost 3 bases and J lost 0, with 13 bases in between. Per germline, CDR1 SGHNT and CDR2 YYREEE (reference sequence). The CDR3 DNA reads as TGTGCCAGCAGCTCGGGACTGGTGAGCTCCTACAATGAGCAGTTCTTC. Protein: CASSSGLVSSYNEQFF. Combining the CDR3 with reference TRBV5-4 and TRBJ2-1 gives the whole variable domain ETGVTQSPTHLIKTRGQQVTLRCSSQSGHNTVSWYQQALGQGPQFIFQYYREEENGRGNFPPRFSGLQFPNYSSELNVNALELDDSALYLCASSSGLVSSYNEQFFGPGTRLTVL.

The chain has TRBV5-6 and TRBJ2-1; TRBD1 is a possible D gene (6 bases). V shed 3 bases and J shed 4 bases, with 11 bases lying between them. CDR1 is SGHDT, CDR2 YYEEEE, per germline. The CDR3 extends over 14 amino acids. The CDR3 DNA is TGTGCCAGCAGCTCGACAGGTAGATACAATGAGCAGTTCTTC. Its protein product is CASSSTGRYNEQFF.

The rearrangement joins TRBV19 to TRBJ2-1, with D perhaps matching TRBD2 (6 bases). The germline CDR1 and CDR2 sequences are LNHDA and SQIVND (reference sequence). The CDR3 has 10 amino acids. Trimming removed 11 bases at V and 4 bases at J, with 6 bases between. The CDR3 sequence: CAAGYNEQFF. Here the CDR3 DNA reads TGTGCCGCGGGATACAATGAGCAGTTCTTC.

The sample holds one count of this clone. The CDR3 region is CRGQGRAEAFF. As DNA, the CDR3 is TGCAGGGGACAGGGAAGAGCTGAAGCTTTCTTT. V usage is TRBV20-1 and J usage is TRBJ1-1; 9 bases fit TRBD1. Germline values: CDR1 DFQATT, CDR2 SNEGSKA (reference sequence). The CDR3 length is 11 residues.

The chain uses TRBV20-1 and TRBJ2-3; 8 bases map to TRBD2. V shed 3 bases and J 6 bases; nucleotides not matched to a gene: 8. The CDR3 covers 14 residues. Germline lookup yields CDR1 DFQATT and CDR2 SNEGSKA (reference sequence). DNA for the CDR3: TGCAGTGCTAGTTTTGCGGGAGGCAGGGATACGCAGTATTTT. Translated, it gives CSASFAGGRDTQYF.

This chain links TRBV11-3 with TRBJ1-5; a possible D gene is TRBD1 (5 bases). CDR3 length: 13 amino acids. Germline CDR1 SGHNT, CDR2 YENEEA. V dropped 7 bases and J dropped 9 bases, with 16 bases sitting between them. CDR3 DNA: TGTGCCAGCATCCCCTACACGGACACGCCCCAGCATTTT. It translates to CASIPYTDTPQHF.

CDR3 protein: CASSVGTNGEQFF. DNA for the CDR3: TGTGCCAGCAGCGTAGGTACTAACGGTGAGCAGTTCTTC. The chain employs TRBV9 and TRBJ2-1; D gene unclear. With 0 bases removed from V and 9 bases from J, the gap between germline ends came to 10 bases. Germline V gives CDR1 SGDLS, CDR2 YYNGEE. The CDR3 has 13 residues. The variable domain in full, with the rest retrieved from reference TRBV9 and TRBJ2-1, is DSGVTQTPKHLITATGQRVTLRCSPRSGDLSVYWYQQSLDQGLQFLIQYYNGEERAKGNILERFSAQQFPDLHSELNLSSLELGDSALYFCASSVGTNGEQFFGPGTRLTVL.

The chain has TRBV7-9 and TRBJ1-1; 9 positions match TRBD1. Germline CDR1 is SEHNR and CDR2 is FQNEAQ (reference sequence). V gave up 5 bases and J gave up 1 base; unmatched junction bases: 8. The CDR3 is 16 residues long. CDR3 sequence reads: CASSPTGTGKNTEAFF. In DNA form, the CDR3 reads TGTGCCAGCAGCCCCACGGGGACAGGGAAGAACACTGAAGCTTTCTTT.

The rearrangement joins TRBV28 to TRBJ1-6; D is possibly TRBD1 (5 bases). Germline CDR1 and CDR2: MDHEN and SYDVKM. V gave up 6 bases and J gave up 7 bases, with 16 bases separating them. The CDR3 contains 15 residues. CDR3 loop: CASRRAGEWNSPLHF. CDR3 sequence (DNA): TGTGCCAGCAGACGAGCGGGGGAATGGAATTCACCCCTCCACTTT.

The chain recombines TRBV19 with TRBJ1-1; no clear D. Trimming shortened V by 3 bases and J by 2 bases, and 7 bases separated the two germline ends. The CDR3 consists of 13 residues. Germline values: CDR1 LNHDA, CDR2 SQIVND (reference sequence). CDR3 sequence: CASSMGRNTEAFF. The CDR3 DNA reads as TGTGCCAGTAGTATGGGGAGAAACACTGAAGCTTTCTTT.

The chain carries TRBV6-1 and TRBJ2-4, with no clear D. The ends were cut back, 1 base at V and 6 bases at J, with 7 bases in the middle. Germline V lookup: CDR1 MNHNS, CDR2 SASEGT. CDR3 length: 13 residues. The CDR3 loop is CASSEVSSNIQYF. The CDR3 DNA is TGTGCCAGCAGTGAAGTCAGTTCAAACATTCAGTACTTC.

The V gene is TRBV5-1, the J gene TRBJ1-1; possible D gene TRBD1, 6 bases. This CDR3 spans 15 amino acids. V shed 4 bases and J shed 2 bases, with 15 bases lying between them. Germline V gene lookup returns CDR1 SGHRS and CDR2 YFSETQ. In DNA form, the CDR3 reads TGCGCCAGCAGCCAGACCCGACAGGTAAACACTGAAGCTTTCTTT. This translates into CASSQTRQVNTEAFF.

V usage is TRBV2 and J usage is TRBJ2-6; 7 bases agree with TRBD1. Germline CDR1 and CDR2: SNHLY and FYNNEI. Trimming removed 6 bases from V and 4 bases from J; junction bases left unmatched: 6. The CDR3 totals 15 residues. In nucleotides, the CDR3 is TGTGCCAGCAGGGAAACAGGGGCCGGGGCCAACGTCCTGACTTTC. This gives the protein CASRETGAGANVLTF.